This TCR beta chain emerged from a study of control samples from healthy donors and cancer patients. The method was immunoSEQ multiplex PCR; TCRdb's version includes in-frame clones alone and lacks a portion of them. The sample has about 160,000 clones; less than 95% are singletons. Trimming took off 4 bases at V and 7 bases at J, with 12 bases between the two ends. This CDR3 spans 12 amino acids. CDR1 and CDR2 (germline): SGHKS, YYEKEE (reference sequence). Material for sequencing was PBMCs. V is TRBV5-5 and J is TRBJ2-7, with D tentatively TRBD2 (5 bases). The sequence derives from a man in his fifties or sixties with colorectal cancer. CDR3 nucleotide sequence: TGTGCCAGCAGCCTATGGACGGGGGAGCAGTACTTC. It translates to CASSLWTGEQYF.